The 23 T cell receptor beta chains given below trace back to one sample, sequenced in a study of blood T cell repertoires in COVID-19 (dated by TCRdb to 2019 to 2021). The protocol used for the library was the immunoSEQ multiplex PCR assay. TCRdb holds this immuneACCESS table with in-frame rearrangements only. Some clones are missing; in checked studies, unresolved V genes explain under half, and the rest has no known cause. This sample comprises nearly 200,000 clones, approximately 87% of them detected only once. About 0.81% of the sample goes to the ten largest clones. Sequenced input: peripheral blood. The source is a woman in her 70s with acute or convalescent COVID-19.

The count of this clone is one. This chain uses TRBV5-4 with TRBJ2-7; TRBD2 matches at 11 bases. There are 15 residues in the CDR3. Losses at the gene ends were 3 bases for V and 6 bases for J; bases not matched to a gene: 8. Germline CDR1 is SGHNT and CDR2 is YYREEE (reference sequence). The CDR3 reads CASSSIAGGPPEQYF. CDR3 DNA sequence: TGTGCCAGCAGCTCTATAGCGGGAGGGCCGCCCGAGCAGTACTTC.

The rearrangement joins TRBV7-3 to TRBJ2-5; TRBD1 might be the D (5 bases). Trimming took off 3 bases at V and 2 bases at J, with 13 bases between the two ends. This CDR3 has 15 amino acids. CDR1 is SGHTA and CDR2 is FQGTGA in the germline V gene. The DNA for the CDR3 is TGTGCCAGCAGCTTTAGTCAGGGAAGTCAAGAGACCCAGTACTTC. The encoded protein is CASSFSQGSQETQYF. The entire variable domain, with the rest obtained from reference TRBV7-3 and TRBJ2-5, is as follows: GAGVSQTPSNKVTEKGKYVELRCDPISGHTALYWYRQSLGQGPEFLIYFQGTGAADDSGLPNDRFFAVRPEGSVSTLKIQRTERGDSAVYLCASSFSQGSQETQYFGPGTRLLVL.

The chain couples TRBV3-1 (or the pseudogene TRBV3-2) to TRBJ2-3, with 8 bases that match TRBD2. The CDR3 has 15 amino acids. Germline CDR1 is LGHDT and CDR2 is YNNKEL (reference sequence). Trimming took 2 bases from V and 0 from J; bases not matched to a gene: 1. The CDR3 coding sequence is TGTGCCAGCAGCCAACGCGGGGGGAGCACAGATACGCAGTATTTT. Amino acids: CASSQRGGSTDTQYF.

The chain recombines TRBV15 with TRBJ1-2, with 10 nucleotides matching TRBD1. The CDR3 runs to 17 residues. The germline V gene has CDR1 LNHNV and CDR2 YYDKDF (reference sequence). V was pared by 1 base and J by 5 bases, with 10 bases of the junction left unmatched. DNA for the CDR3: TGTGCCACCAGCAGAGGCTACCGGGACAGGGGTTATTATGGCTACACCTTC. Its protein product is CATSRGYRDRGYYGYTF.

The genes are TRBV2 and TRBJ1-1, with D maybe TRBD1 (5 bases). The CDR3 has 13 amino acids. The germline CDR1 and CDR2 sequences are SNHLY and FYNNEI. V gave up 3 bases and J gave up 6 bases, with 11 bases separating them. The CDR3 DNA sequence: TGTGCCAGCAGTGATTCGGGGGTGGCTGAAGCTTTCTTT. It encodes CASSDSGVAEAFF.

The chain couples TRBV28 to TRBJ1-2, with D unresolved. The germline CDR1 and CDR2 sequences are MDHEN and SYDVKM. The CDR3 loop spans 14 amino acids. V lost 7 bases, J lost 2 bases, and 14 bases lay in between. This CDR3 is CASTPGQVNYGYTF. In DNA form, the CDR3 reads TGTGCCAGCACTCCCGGCCAGGTCAACTATGGCTACACCTTC.

The rearrangement joins TRBV11-1 to TRBJ1-2, with 7 bases lining up with TRBD1. J lost 10 bases, V lost 1 base, and 12 bases had no gene match. In germline, CDR1 is SGHAT, CDR2 FQDESV (reference sequence). The CDR3 length is 15 residues. CDR3 loop: CASSLEGFSDRPYTF. The CDR3 DNA reads TGTGCCAGCAGCTTAGAGGGTTTTTCGGACAGGCCCTACACCTTC.

The chain couples TRBV24-1 to TRBJ2-7, with 8 bases lining up with TRBD1. With 4 bases clipped from V and 7 bases from J, the junction kept 5 bases outside the gene matches. The CDR3 is made up of 13 amino acids. Germline CDR1 and CDR2: KGHDR and SFDVKD. CDR3 sequence reads: CATSEQGAGEQYF. The CDR3, as DNA: TGTGCCACCAGTGAGCAGGGGGCGGGGGAGCAGTACTTC.

The chain joins TRBV6-2 or TRBV6-3 to TRBJ2-7; 10 nucleotides agree with TRBD1. Germline CDR1 is MNHEY and CDR2 is SVGEGT. The CDR3 spans 15 residues. J gave up 2 bases and V 6 bases, and 7 bases lay outside the gene matches. The CDR3: CASRPTDRGPYEQYF. CDR3 in DNA: TGTGCCAGCAGACCTACCGACAGGGGGCCCTACGAGCAGTACTTC.

This clone was seen a single time. V gene TRBV11-2 combines with J gene TRBJ2-1; possibly TRBD1 for D (6 bases). The germline V gene has CDR1 SGHAT and CDR2 FQNNGV. Trimming removed 5 bases at V and 10 bases at J, with 15 bases between. The CDR3 is 13 amino acids. The CDR3 DNA reads as TGTGCCAGCAGCCCAATACAGGGACGGGAGCAGTTCTTC. This sequence encodes CASSPIQGREQFF.

The chain employs TRBV11-2 and TRBJ2-1, with 14 bases that match TRBD2. Germline assignment: CDR1 SGHAT and CDR2 FQNNGV. The CDR3 covers 16 residues. V lost 1 base, J lost 8 bases, and 4 bases stayed unmatched. The CDR3 DNA is TGTGCCAGCAGCTTAGGGGGACTAGCGGGAGTCGATGAGCAGTTCTTC. Protein product: CASSLGGLAGVDEQFF. Variable domain in full (rest from reference TRBV11-2 and TRBJ2-1): EAGVAQSPRYKIIEKRQSVAFWCNPISGHATLYWYQQILGQGPKLLIQFQNNGVVDDSQLPKDRFSAERLKGVDSTLKIQPAKLEDSAVYLCASSLGGLAGVDEQFFGPGTRLTVL.

This chain joins TRBV6-6 and TRBJ2-2; D gene ambiguous. Trimming shortened V by 6 bases and J by 3 bases, and 11 bases separated the two germline ends. The CDR3 runs 14 residues. Per germline, CDR1 MNHNY and CDR2 SVGAGI (reference sequence). As DNA, the CDR3 is TGTGCCAGCAGCATCCTTGCGGACACCGGGGAGCTGTTTTTT. Its translation: CASSILADTGELFF.

This rearrangement joins TRBV5-1 to TRBJ1-1, with 9 bases aligning to TRBD1. V gave up 4 bases and J gave up 7 bases; unmatched junction bases: 8. This CDR3 has 14 amino acids. Germline V CDR1 and CDR2: SGHRS, YFSETQ. The CDR3 region is CASSRGQGDLEAFF. CDR3 nucleotide sequence: TGCGCCAGCAGCCGGGGACAGGGTGACCTTGAAGCTTTCTTT.

The chain uses TRBV5-4 and TRBJ1-2; TRBD1 agrees at 10 bases. V was clipped by 0 bases and J by 7 bases; unmatched bases: 3. The germline gives CDR1 SGHNT, CDR2 YYREEE (reference sequence). This CDR3 region has 14 residues. In DNA, the CDR3 is TGTGCCAGCAGCTTGGTGCGGACAGGGGGTGGCTACACCTTC. It translates to CASSLVRTGGGYTF.

The chain recombines TRBV10-1 with TRBJ2-3; tentative D call: TRBD2 (7 bases). This CDR3 has 14 residues. Trimming cost V 4 bases and J 6 bases, with 14 bases left between them. CDR1 is WNHNN and CDR2 is SYGVQD in the germline V gene (reference sequence). The CDR3 loop reads CASSANRGADTQYF. Here the CDR3 DNA reads TGCGCCAGCAGTGCAAACCGGGGGGCTGATACGCAGTATTTT.

The V gene is TRBV7-2, the J gene TRBJ1-4; 10 positions match TRBD1. Germline trimming cut 2 bases from V and 7 bases from J; bases unmatched to any gene: 7. Per germline, CDR1 SGHTA and CDR2 FQGNSA. CDR3 length: 16 amino acids. The CDR3 nucleotides read TGTGCCAGCAGCTTAACCCGACAGGGGGCGGGTGAAAAACTGTTTTTT. Translating gives CASSLTRQGAGEKLFF.

This chain uses TRBV3-1 (or the pseudogene TRBV3-2) with TRBJ2-2; 9 bases agree with TRBD1. Germline V gives CDR1 LGHDT, CDR2 YNNKEL (reference sequence). The CDR3 consists of 14 residues. V dropped 4 bases and J dropped 11; count of bases not matched to a gene: 8. The CDR3 region has the DNA TGTGCCAGCAGCCTACGGACAGGGGCCGTTGAGCTGTTTTTT. Its translation is CASSLRTGAVELFF.

The rearrangement joins TRBV7-6 to TRBJ1-3; no firm D call. CDR1 is SGHVS, CDR2 FNYEAQ, per germline. With 5 bases removed from V and 0 bases from J, the gap between germline ends came to 8 bases. The CDR3 has 14 residues. The CDR3 spells CASSDRSSGNTIYF. DNA for the CDR3: TGTGCCAGCAGCGATAGATCCTCTGGAAACACCATATATTTT.

The CDR3 nucleotides are TGTGCCAGCAGCGGGCAGACAGCTCTCACCCTGAACACTGAAGCTTTCTTT. Its translation is CASSGQTALTLNTEAFF. The rearrangement joins TRBV5-6 to TRBJ1-1; TRBD1 is a possible D gene (5 bases). Germline values: CDR1 SGHDT, CDR2 YYEEEE. The CDR3 is made up of 17 amino acids. Trimming removed 4 bases from V and 0 bases from J, with 19 bases in between.

The V and J genes are TRBV7-3 and TRBJ2-2; TRBD1 aligns across 10 bases. Germline CDR1 and CDR2: SGHTA and FQGTGA. Trimming cost V 5 bases and J 4 bases; bases outside gene matches: 4. The CDR3 is 15 amino acids. The CDR3 reads CASSTRTGGTGELFF. The CDR3 DNA sequence: TGTGCCAGCAGCACCCGGACAGGGGGCACCGGGGAGCTGTTTTTT.

The rearrangement joins TRBV7-2 to TRBJ2-7, with D tentatively TRBD2 (6 bases). In germline, CDR1 is SGHTA, CDR2 FQGNSA. The CDR3 covers 13 residues. Trimming left V 5 bases short and J 3 bases short, with 11 bases between. The CDR3 bases are TGTGCCAGCAGCCAGAGGACTAACTACGAGCAGTACTTC. It encodes CASSQRTNYEQYF.

This chain links TRBV6-4 with TRBJ2-7, with 13 bases matching TRBD2. The CDR3 is made up of 20 amino acids. Germline V CDR1 and CDR2: MRHNA, SNTAGT. V gave up 3 bases and J gave up 2 bases; unmatched junction bases: 16. The CDR3 here is CASSDSDWTSGGPFPYEQYF. CDR3 nucleotide sequence: TGTGCCAGCAGTGATTCAGACTGGACTAGCGGGGGCCCGTTCCCCTACGAGCAGTACTTC.

This sequence joins TRBV11-3 and TRBJ2-7; D perhaps matches TRBD1 (6 bases). In germline, CDR1 is SGHNT, CDR2 YENEEA. The germline V and J ends were trimmed by 5 bases and 3 bases, with 11 bases remaining between them. This CDR3 is 13 amino acids long. DNA for the CDR3: TGTGCCAGCAGCCTTAGGACAGTCTACGAGCAGTACTTC. Translation: CASSLRTVYEQYF.